In this sample, the clone carrying this T cell receptor (beta chain) turned up once. Its antigen is still unknown. The data originate from a study of CD8 T cells in Susac syndrome. Study in general: Clinical remission applied to 8 or 9 sequenced Susac syndrome patients, and more than five had active disease.

After extraction with the RNeasy kit, about 0.45 to 1 ug of the RNA was reverse transcribed using random hexamers. Multiplex immunoSEQ PCR targeted 54 Vbeta and 13 Jbeta TCR beta segments. TCRdb reanalysed the immunoSEQ multiplex PCR reads using MiXCR and keeps one entry per CDR3 protein. Of around 110,000 distinct CDR3 sequences listed, approximately 95% are singletons. Study conclusions and caveats: The greatest CD8+ clonal expansion in Susac occurred in TEMRA cells and in active patients.

The CDR3 runs to 16 residues. Germline-derived CDR1 and CDR2 are SGDLS and YYNGEE. V shed 0 bases, J shed 4 bases, and the junction held 6 bases outside the gene matches. The authors carried out high-throughput sequencing of TCR beta. They applied it to CD8+ and CD4+ T cells obtained from blood. The rearrangement joins TRBV9 to TRBJ2-2; 7 bases map to TRBD2. The receptor comes from a human donor with Susac syndrome. Input material: CD8+ T cells from PBMCs. CDR3 sequence reads: CASSVGLAESTGELFF. CDR3 nucleotides: TGTGCCAGCAGCGTAGGGCTAGCGGAATCCACCGGGGAGCTGTTTTTT.